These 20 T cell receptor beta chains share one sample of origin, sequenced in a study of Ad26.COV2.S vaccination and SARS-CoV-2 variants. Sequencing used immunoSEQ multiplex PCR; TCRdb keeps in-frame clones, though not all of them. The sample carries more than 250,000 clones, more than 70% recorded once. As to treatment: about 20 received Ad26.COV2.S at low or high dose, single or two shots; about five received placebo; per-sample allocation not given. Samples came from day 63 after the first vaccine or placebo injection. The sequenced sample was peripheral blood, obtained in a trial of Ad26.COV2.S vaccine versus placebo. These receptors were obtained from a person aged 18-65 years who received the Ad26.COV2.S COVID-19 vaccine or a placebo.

CDR3 coding DNA: TGTGCCAGCAGCTTCACAGGGGATCAGCCCCAGCATTTT. Residues: CASSFTGDQPQHF. V gene TRBV5-5 combines with J gene TRBJ1-5, with TRBD1 matching 7 bases. Germline V gives CDR1 SGHKS, CDR2 YYEKEE (reference sequence). Trimming cost V 2 bases and J 5 bases; bases outside gene matches: 1. This CDR3 is built from 13 residues.

CDR3 protein: CASTTGQGSQAFF. DNA of the CDR3: TGTGCCAGCACCACCGGACAGGGGAGTCAAGCTTTCTTT. This chain connects TRBV12-3 or TRBV12-4 to TRBJ1-1, with 9 bases aligning to TRBD1. This CDR3 spans 13 amino acids. The trim removed 7 bases at V and 9 bases at J, leaving 9 bases unmatched.

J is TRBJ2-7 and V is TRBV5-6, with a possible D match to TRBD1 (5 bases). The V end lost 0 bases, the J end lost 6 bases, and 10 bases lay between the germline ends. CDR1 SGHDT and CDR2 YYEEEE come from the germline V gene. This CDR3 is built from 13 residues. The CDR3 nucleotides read TGTGCCAGCAGCTTGGAGGTCAGGGCCGAGCAGTACTTC. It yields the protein CASSLEVRAEQYF.

In nucleotides, the CDR3 is TGTGCCAGCAGTCGGACAGCAGATACGCAGTATTTT. Protein sequence: CASSRTADTQYF. The rearrangement joins TRBV2 to TRBJ2-3; TRBD1 might be the D (6 bases). CDR3 length: 12 amino acids. Between the trimmed V and J ends, which lost 5 bases and 4 bases, there was a span of 7 bases. Germline loops: CDR1 SNHLY, CDR2 FYNNEI.

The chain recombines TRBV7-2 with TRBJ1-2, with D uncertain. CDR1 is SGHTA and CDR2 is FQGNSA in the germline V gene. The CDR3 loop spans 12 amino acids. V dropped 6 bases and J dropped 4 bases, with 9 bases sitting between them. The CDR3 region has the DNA TGTGCCAGCAGGGACCCGGGCTATGGCTACACCTTC. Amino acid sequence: CASRDPGYGYTF.

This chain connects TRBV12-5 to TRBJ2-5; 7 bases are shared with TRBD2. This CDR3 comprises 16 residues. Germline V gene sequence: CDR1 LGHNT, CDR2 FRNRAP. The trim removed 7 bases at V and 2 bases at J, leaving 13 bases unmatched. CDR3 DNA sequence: TGTGCTAGTGCCCTCCCCACGGGAGGTGGGCAAGAGACCCAGTACTTC. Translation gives CASALPTGGGQETQYF. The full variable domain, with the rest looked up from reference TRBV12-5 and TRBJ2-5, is DARVTQTPRHKVTEMGQEVTMRCQPILGHNTVFWYRQTMMQGLELLAYFRNRAPLDDSGMPKDRFSAEMPDATLATLKIQPSEPRDSAVYFCASALPTGGGQETQYFGPGTRLLVL.

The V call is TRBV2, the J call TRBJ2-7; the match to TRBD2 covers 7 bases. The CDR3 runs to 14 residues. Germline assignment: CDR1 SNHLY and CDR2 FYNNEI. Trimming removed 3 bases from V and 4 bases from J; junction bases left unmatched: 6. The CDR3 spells CASSERLAVYEQYF. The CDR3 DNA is TGTGCCAGCAGTGAGCGACTAGCAGTTTACGAGCAGTACTTC.

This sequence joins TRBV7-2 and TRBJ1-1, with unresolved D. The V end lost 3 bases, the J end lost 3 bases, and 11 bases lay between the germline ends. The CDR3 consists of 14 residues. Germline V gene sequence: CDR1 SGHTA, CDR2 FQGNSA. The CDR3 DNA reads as TGTGCCAGCAGCTTCCTGCTTAGGGACACTGAAGCTTTCTTT. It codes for CASSFLLRDTEAFF.

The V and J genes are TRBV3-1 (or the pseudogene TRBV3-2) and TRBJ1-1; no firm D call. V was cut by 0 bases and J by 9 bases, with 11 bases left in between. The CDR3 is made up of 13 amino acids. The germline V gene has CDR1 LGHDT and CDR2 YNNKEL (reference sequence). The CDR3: CASSQDGSVQAFF. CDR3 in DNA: TGTGCCAGCAGCCAAGATGGCAGTGTGCAAGCTTTCTTT.

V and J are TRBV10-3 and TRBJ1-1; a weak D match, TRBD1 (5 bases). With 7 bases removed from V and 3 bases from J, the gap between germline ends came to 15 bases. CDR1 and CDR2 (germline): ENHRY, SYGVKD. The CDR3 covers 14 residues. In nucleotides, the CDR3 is TGTGCCATCAAGCAGGGATTTGGGGACACTGAAGCTTTCTTT. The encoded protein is CAIKQGFGDTEAFF.

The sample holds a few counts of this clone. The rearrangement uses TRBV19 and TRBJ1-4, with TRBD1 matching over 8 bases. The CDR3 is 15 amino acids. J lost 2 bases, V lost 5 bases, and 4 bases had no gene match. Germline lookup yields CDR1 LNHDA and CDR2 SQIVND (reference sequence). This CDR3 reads CASSRQGATNEKLFF. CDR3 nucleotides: TGTGCCAGTAGTCGTCAGGGGGCGACTAATGAAAAACTGTTTTTT.

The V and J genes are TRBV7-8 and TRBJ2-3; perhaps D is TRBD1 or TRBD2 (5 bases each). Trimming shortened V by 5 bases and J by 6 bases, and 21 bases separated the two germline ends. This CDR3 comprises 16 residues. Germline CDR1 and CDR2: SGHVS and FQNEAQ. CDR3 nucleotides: TGTGCCAGCAGCGAATCGGGGACGGGAACCGAGGATACGCAGTATTTT. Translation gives CASSESGTGTEDTQYF.

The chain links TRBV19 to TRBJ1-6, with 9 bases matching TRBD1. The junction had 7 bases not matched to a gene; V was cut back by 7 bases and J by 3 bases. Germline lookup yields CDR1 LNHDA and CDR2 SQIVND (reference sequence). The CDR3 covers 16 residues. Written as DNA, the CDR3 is TGTGCCAGTACCACCGTGGACAGGGGCTATAATTCACCCCTCCACTTT. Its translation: CASTTVDRGYNSPLHF.

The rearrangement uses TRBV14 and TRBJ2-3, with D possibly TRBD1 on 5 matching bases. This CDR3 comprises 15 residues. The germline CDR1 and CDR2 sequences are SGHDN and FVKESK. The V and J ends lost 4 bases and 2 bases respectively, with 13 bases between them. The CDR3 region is CASSPQGFTTDTQYF. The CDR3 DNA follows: TGTGCCAGCAGCCCGCAGGGATTTACCACAGATACGCAGTATTTT.

The CDR3 loop reads CASSVYGTSGYNEQFF. The CDR3 nucleotides read TGTGCCAGCAGCGTATACGGGACTAGCGGCTACAATGAGCAGTTCTTC. This chain uses TRBV9 with TRBJ2-1, with TRBD2 matching over 11 bases. The CDR3 runs 16 residues. The V gene end was trimmed by 1 base and the J gene end by 3 bases; junction bases not matched to a gene: 3. Germline V CDR1 and CDR2: SGDLS, YYNGEE.

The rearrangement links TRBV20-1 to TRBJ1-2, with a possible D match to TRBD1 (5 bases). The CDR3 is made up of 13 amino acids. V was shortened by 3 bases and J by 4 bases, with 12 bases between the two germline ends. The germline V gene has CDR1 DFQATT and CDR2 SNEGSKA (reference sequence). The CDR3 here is CSASWGTSYGYTF. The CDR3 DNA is TGCAGTGCTAGTTGGGGGACTTCCTATGGCTACACCTTC.

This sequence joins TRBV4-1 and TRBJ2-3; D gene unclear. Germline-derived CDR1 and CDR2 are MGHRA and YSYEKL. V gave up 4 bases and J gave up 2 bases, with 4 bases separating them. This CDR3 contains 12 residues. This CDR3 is CASSPNTDTQYF. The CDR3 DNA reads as TGCGCCAGCAGCCCCAACACAGATACGCAGTATTTT.

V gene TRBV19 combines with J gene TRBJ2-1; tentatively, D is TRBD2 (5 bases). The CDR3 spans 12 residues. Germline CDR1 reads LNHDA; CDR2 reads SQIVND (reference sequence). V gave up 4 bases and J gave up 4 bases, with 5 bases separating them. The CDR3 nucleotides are TGTGCCAGTAGTAGAGGGTACAATGAGCAGTTCTTC. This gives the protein CASSRGYNEQFF. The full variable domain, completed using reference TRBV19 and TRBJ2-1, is DGGITQSPKYLFRKEGQNVTLSCEQNLNHDAMYWYRQDPGQGLRLIYYSQIVNDFQKGDIAEGYSVSREKKESFPLTVTSAQKNPTAFYLCASSRGYNEQFFGPGTRLTVL.

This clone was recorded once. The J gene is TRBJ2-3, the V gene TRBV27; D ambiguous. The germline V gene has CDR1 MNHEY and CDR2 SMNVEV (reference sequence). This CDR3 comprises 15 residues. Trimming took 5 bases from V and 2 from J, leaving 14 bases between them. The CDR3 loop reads CASSPTSRTTDTQYF. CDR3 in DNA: TGTGCCAGCAGTCCCACCTCTAGGACCACAGATACGCAGTATTTT.

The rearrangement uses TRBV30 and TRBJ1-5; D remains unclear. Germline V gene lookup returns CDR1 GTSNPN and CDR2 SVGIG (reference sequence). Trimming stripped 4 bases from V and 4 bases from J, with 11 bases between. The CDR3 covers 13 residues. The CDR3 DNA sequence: TGTGCCTGGACCCGGGAGGGAAATCAGCCCCAGCATTTT. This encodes CAWTREGNQPQHF.